The T cell receptor (beta chain) described here comes from a study of response to subunit inactivated influenza vaccine (dated by TCRdb to 2017 to 2018). Notes on the research overall: Deep quantitative profiling of the T cell receptor repertoire was used in the study to follow responses to a trivalent subunit inactivated influenza vaccine. Study-wide findings and limitations: The authors proposed that each seasonal influenza vaccination may bring in only a limited number of new T cells.

This clonotype was found many times. Its antigen has not been determined. No clone much larger than this one lies a single base away; base qualities are absent. Receptors were amplified or captured by RT-PCR. These reads were obtained on an Illumina HiSeq 2500. Through fastp at Q25 and MiXCR, TCRdb rebuilt clones from the public reads, retaining in-frame beta chains. When rows share a CDR3 protein, they turn into one entry using the most common DNA and genes. This sample lists approximately 490,000 distinct CDR3 sequences; roughly 7.9% were detected once. The ten largest clones represent about 12% of the sample. Clipping removes 5 bases from V and 0 bases from J, with 1 as the unmatched junction base count. Based on the germline V gene, the CDR1 and CDR2 sequences are MDHEN and SYDVKM. The CDR3 numbers 14 residues from cysteine through phenylalanine. Of the read, only the CDR3 DNA is kept; its 42 bases are in frame from base 1.

The receptor's source is a man between 50 and 70 years old who received an inactivated influenza vaccine. Donor details come from another sample of the same person, matched by shared clones. The sequencing used PBMCs from blood, collected less than 30 months after vaccination. The chain uses TRBV28 and TRBJ2-7; 10 central nucleotides agree with TRBD1. Read as DNA, the sequence is TGTGCCAGCAGTCGGACAGGGGGCTCCTACGAGCAGTACTTC. This sequence encodes CASSRTGGSYEQYF. The variable domain in full, with residues beyond the CDR3 obtained from the reference TRBV28 and TRBJ2-7 genes, is DVKVTQSSRYLVKRTGEKVFLECVQDMDHENMFWYRQDPGLGLRLIYFSYDVKMKEKGDIPEGYSVSREKKERFSLILESASTNQTSMYLCASSRTGGSYEQYFGPGTRLTVT.